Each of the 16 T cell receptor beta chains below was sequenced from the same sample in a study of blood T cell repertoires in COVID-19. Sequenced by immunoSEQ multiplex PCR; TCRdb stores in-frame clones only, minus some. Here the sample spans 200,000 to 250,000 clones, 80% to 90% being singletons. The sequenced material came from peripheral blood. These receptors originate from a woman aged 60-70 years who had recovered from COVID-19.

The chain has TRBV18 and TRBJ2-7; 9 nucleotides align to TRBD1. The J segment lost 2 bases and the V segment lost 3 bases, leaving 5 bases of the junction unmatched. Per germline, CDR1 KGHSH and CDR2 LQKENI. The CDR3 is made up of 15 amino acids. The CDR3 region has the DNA TGTGCCAGCTCACCCGGGACAGGGTCCCCCTACGAGCAGTACTTC. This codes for CASSPGTGSPYEQYF.

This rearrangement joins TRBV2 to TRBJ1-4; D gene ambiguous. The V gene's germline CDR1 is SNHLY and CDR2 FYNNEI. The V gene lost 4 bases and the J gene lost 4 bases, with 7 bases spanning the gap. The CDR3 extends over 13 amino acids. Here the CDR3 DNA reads TGTGCCAGCAGTGTCCCCCGTAATGAAAAACTGTTTTTT. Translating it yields CASSVPRNEKLFF.

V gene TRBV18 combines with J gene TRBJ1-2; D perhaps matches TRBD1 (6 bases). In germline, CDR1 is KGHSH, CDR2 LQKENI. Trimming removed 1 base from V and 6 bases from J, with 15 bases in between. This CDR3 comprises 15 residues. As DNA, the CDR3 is TGTGCCAGCTCACCACGAGGCAGGGGTGACGATGGCTACACCTTC. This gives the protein CASSPRGRGDDGYTF.

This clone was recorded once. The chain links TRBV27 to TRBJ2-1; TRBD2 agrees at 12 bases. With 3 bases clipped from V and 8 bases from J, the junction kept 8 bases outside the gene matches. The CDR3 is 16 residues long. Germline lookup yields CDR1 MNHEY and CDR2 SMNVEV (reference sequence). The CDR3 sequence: CASSFLLAGGGHEQFF. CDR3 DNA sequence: TGTGCCAGCAGTTTTCTACTAGCGGGGGGCGGCCATGAGCAGTTCTTC.

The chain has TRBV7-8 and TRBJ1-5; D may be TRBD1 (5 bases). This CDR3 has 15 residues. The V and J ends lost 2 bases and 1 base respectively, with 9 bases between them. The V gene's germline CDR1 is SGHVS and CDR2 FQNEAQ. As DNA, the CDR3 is TGTGCCAGCAGCTTATCAGGGTCGAGCAATCAGCCCCAGCATTTT. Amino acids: CASSLSGSSNQPQHF.

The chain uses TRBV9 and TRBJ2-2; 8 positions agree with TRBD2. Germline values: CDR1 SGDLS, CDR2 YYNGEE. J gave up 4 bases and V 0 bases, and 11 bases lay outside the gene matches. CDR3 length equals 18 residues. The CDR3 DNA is TGTGCCAGCAGCGTAGGGAGTAGCGGGGCCACACCCACCGGGGAGCTGTTTTTT. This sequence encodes CASSVGSSGATPTGELFF.

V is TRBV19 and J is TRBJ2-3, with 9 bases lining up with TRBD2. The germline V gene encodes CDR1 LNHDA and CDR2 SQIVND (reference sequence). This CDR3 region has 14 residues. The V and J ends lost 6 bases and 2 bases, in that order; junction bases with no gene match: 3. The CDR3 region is CASSSSGTTDTQYF. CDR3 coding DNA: TGTGCCAGTAGCTCTAGCGGGACCACAGATACGCAGTATTTT.

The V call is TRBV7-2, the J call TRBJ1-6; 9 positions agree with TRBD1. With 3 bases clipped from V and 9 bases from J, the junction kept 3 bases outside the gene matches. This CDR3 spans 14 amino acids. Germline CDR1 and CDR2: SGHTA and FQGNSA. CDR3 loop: CASSLDRGGSPLHF. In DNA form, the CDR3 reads TGTGCCAGCAGCTTGGACAGGGGTGGTTCACCCCTCCACTTT.

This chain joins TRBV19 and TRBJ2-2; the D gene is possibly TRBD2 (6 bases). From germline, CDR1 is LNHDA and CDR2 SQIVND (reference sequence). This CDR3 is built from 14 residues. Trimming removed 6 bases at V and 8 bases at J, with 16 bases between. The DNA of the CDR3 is TGTGCCAGTAGGGAAGGGACTGCACCGGGGGAGCTGTTTTTT. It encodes CASREGTAPGELFF.

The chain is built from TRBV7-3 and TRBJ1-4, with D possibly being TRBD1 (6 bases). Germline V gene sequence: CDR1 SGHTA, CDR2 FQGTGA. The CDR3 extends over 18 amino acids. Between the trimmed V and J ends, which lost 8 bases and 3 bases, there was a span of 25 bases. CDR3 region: CASGHRDTRKTPNEKLFF. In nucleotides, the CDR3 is TGTGCCAGCGGGCACCGGGACACAAGAAAGACGCCTAATGAAAAACTGTTTTTT.

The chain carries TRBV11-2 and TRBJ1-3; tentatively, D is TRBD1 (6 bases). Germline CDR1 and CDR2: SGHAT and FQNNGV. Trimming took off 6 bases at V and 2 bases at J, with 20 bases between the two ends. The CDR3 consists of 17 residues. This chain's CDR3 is CASRQIRRGRPGNTIYF. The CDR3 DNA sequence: TGTGCCAGCAGGCAAATCCGGCGGGGGCGACCTGGAAACACCATATATTTT.

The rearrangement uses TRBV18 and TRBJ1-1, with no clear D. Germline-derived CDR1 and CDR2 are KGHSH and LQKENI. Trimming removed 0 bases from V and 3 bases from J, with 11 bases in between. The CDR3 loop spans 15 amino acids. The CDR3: CASSPPARVDTEAFF. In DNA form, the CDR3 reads TGTGCCAGCTCACCACCGGCACGGGTTGACACTGAAGCTTTCTTT. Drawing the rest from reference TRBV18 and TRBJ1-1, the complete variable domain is NAGVMQNPRHLVRRRGQEARLRCSPMKGHSHVYWYRQLPEEGLKFMVYLQKENIIDESGMPKERFSAEFPKEGPSILRIQQVVRGDSAAYFCASSPPARVDTEAFFGQGTRLTVV.

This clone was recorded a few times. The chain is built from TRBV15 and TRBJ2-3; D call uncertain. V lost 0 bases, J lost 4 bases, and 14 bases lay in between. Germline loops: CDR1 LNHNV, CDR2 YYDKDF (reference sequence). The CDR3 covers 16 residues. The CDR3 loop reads CATSRDSQQPSDTQYF. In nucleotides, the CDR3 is TGTGCCACCAGCAGAGATAGTCAACAGCCCTCAGATACGCAGTATTTT.

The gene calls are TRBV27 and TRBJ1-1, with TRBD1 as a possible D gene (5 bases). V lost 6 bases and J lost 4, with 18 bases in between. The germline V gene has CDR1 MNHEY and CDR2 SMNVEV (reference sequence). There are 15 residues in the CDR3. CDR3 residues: CASSPRGGGVTEAFF. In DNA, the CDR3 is TGTGCCAGCAGCCCAAGGGGCGGGGGGGTCACTGAAGCTTTCTTT.

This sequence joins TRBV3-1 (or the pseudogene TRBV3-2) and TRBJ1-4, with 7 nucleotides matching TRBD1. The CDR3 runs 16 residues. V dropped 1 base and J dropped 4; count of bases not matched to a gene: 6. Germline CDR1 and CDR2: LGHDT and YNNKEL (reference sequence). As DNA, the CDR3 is TGTGCCAGCAGCCAAGCTGGGACAGTCCTTAATGAAAAACTGTTTTTT. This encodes CASSQAGTVLNEKLFF.

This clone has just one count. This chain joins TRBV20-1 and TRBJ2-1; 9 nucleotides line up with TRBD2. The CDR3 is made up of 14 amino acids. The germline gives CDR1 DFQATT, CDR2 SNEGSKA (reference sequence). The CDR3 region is CSAGAGGVRDEQFF. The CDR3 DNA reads TGCAGCGCTGGTGCGGGGGGGGTCCGGGATGAGCAGTTCTTC.